Listed below are T cell receptor beta chains from one sample, sequenced in a study of cytomegalovirus exposure and HLA in healthy donors. The protocol was immunoSEQ multiplex PCR, while the TCRdb copy is restricted to in-frame clones and leaves out a portion. The sample yields fewer than 250,000 clones, about 87% seen once. Sequenced: PBMCs. These receptors all come from a man between 25 and 39 years old in good health and CMV-seronegative. Both conserved end residues are part of each CDR3. Fields, in order: J gene, V gene, D gene, clone size, CDR3 protein, CDR3 DNA. A D gene is named only where the DNA matches it firmly. Not every row has a clone size; where given, it reads once, few, many or a size class.

j_gene: TRBJ1-2; v_gene: TRBV5-1; d_gene: -; abundance: few; CDR3aa: CASSWGSAEGRYGYTF; CDR3nt: TGCGCCAGCAGCTGGGGGTCCGCGGAGGGTCGGTATGGCTACACCTTC
j_gene: TRBJ2-3; v_gene: TRBV6-1; d_gene: -; abundance: once; CDR3aa: CASIEKQGTHTDTQYF; CDR3nt: TGTGCCAGCATTGAGAAACAGGGGACTCACACAGATACGCAGTATTTT
j_gene: TRBJ2-7; v_gene: TRBV19; d_gene: TRBD2; abundance: -; CDR3aa: CASSIGGGREYEQYF; CDR3nt: TGTGCCAGTAGTATAGGAGGCGGGAGGGAGTACGAGCAGTACTTC
j_gene: TRBJ2-7; v_gene: TRBV19; d_gene: TRBD2; abundance: -; CDR3aa: CASSQRGNEQYF; CDR3nt: TGTGCCAGTAGTCAGCGGGGGAACGAGCAGTACTTC
j_gene: TRBJ2-1; v_gene: TRBV6-1; d_gene: -; abundance: -; CDR3aa: CASSEISEQFF; CDR3nt: TGTGCCAGCAGTGAAATCTCTGAGCAGTTCTTC
j_gene: TRBJ2-7; v_gene: TRBV5-5; d_gene: -; abundance: -; CDR3aa: CASSLFREQYF; CDR3nt: TGTGCCAGCAGCTTGTTCAGGGAGCAGTACTTC
j_gene: TRBJ2-5; v_gene: TRBV5-1; d_gene: -; abundance: -; CDR3aa: CASSLSSGPGGETQYF; CDR3nt: TGCGCCAGCAGCTTATCTAGCGGGCCAGGGGGAGAGACCCAGTACTTC
j_gene: TRBJ1-2; v_gene: TRBV6-1; d_gene: -; abundance: -; CDR3aa: CASSTDRIYGYTF; CDR3nt: TGTGCCAGCAGTACTGACAGGATCTATGGCTACACCTTC
j_gene: TRBJ2-6; v_gene: TRBV2; d_gene: -; abundance: -; CDR3aa: CASGVGVMGANVLTF; CDR3nt: TGTGCCAGCGGGGTCGGGGTTATGGGGGCCAACGTCCTGACTTTC
j_gene: TRBJ2-4; v_gene: TRBV6-5; d_gene: TRBD1; abundance: -; CDR3aa: CASSTDRGADIQYF; CDR3nt: TGTGCCAGCTCAACGGACAGGGGGGCGGACATTCAGTACTTC
j_gene: TRBJ1-4; v_gene: TRBV7-9; d_gene: -; abundance: -; CDR3aa: CSSSQTAGTRDEKLFF; CDR3nt: TGTTCCAGCAGCCAAACCGCCGGGACTCGGGATGAAAAACTGTTTTTT
j_gene: TRBJ2-3; v_gene: TRBV5-1; d_gene: TRBD2; abundance: -; CDR3aa: CASSSGASGQADTQYF; CDR3nt: TGCGCCAGCAGCTCTGGTGCTAGCGGGCAGGCGGATACGCAGTATTTT
j_gene: TRBJ2-7; v_gene: TRBV5-1; d_gene: -; abundance: -; CDR3aa: CASSSSAYEQYF; CDR3nt: TGCGCCAGCAGCTCCTCCGCCTACGAGCAGTACTTC
j_gene: TRBJ1-2; v_gene: TRBV5-1; d_gene: TRBD1; abundance: -; CDR3aa: CASRTGTDPNYGYTF; CDR3nt: TGCGCCAGCAGAACCGGGACAGACCCCAACTATGGCTACACCTTC
j_gene: TRBJ2-5; v_gene: TRBV18; d_gene: -; abundance: -; CDR3aa: CASSGGQQETQYF; CDR3nt: TGTGCCAGCTCGGGTGGACAGCAAGAGACCCAGTACTTC
j_gene: TRBJ1-1; v_gene: TRBV10-3; d_gene: TRBD1; abundance: -; CDR3aa: CAISESGQRNTEAFF; CDR3nt: TGTGCCATCAGTGAGTCGGGACAGAGGAACACTGAAGCTTTCTTT
j_gene: TRBJ1-2; v_gene: TRBV7-2; d_gene: -; abundance: -; CDR3aa: CASSPGVAGVVYDYTF; CDR3nt: TGTGCCAGCAGCCCAGGCGTGGCAGGGGTGGTGTATGACTACACCTTC
j_gene: TRBJ1-1; v_gene: TRBV5-1; d_gene: -; abundance: -; CDR3aa: CASRLSGSTGVSSTEAFF; CDR3nt: TGCGCCAGCCGGCTGTCGGGCTCGACAGGCGTATCGAGCACTGAAGCTTTCTTT
j_gene: TRBJ1-2; v_gene: TRBV4-3; d_gene: TRBD1; abundance: -; CDR3aa: CASSQDGTELDGYTF; CDR3nt: TGCGCCAGCAGCCAAGATGGGACAGAGCTCGATGGCTACACCTTC
j_gene: TRBJ2-5; v_gene: TRBV7-6; d_gene: -; abundance: -; CDR3aa: CASSLVGDTQETQYF; CDR3nt: TGTGCCAGCAGCTTAGTGGGAGACACCCAAGAGACCCAGTACTTC
j_gene: TRBJ2-5; v_gene: TRBV18; d_gene: -; abundance: -; CDR3aa: CASSPTLKETQYF; CDR3nt: TGTGCCAGCTCCCCGACTTTGAAAGAGACCCAGTACTTC
j_gene: TRBJ2-7; v_gene: TRBV2; d_gene: -; abundance: -; CDR3aa: CASSALPPGNIPQASYEQYF; CDR3nt: TGTGCCAGCAGTGCGTTACCTCCCGGGAATATCCCCCAAGCTTCGTACGAGCAGTACTTC
j_gene: TRBJ2-5; v_gene: TRBV12-5; d_gene: -; abundance: -; CDR3aa: CASGLGTPQETQYF; CDR3nt: TGTGCTAGTGGTTTAGGGACTCCCCAAGAGACCCAGTACTTC
j_gene: TRBJ1-2; v_gene: TRBV6-5; d_gene: -; abundance: -; CDR3aa: CASSYIGAGWGGYTF; CDR3nt: TGTGCCAGCAGTTACATTGGGGCTGGGTGGGGAGGCTACACCTTC